Reported below is one T cell receptor beta chain. As yet, its antigen is unknown. V trimming: 6 bases; J trimming: 9 bases; junction bases outside the gene matches: 6. The length of the CDR3 is 13 residues. CDR1 is SNHLY, CDR2 FYNNEI, per germline. TCRdb re-derived calls from the 5' RACE reads in MiXCR, one entry per CDR3 protein. The top ten clones hold more than 3.5% of a sample with approximately 40,000 distinct CDR3 sequences, approximately 30% of them seen once. Study outcomes and limitations: Tumor-infiltrating Treg TCR alpha and beta sequences overlapped most with tumor naive CD4+ T cells, then blood naive.

This sequence was found in a female donor with breast cancer. The sequenced sample was tumor-infiltrating memory CD4+ T cells sorted from the breast tumor. As to subset: memory CD4+ T cells, CD4+CD45RO+CD25-. The rearrangement uses TRBV2 and TRBJ2-1; 9 positions agree with TRBD2. CDR3 sequence: CASRRTSAPEQFF. The CDR3, as DNA: TGTGCCAGCAGGAGGACTAGCGCGCCTGAGCAGTTCTTC.